This TCR beta chain was identified in a study of blood T cell repertoires in COVID-19. Whole-study context: Whether acute or convalescent, the COVID-19 samples came from the United States, Italy and Spain. T cells, B-cell-depleted T cells, or PBMCs supplied cDNA or gDNA.

This CDR3 region has 15 residues. In germline, CDR1 is SGHDT, CDR2 YYEEEE. V shed 0 bases and J shed 6 bases, with 13 bases lying between them. Original data processing: Amplification from reference gene primers served as the basis for estimated nucleated cell counts. Profiling relied on immunoSEQ multiplex PCR, and the TCRdb table lists in-frame clones only, not all of them. That table furnishes V, J and clone size, whereas the DNA furnished D and trimming. Of over 200,000 clones listed, about nine tenths are singletons. The rearrangement links TRBV5-6 to TRBJ2-4; possibly TRBD2 for D (5 bases). Sequencing input: peripheral blood. This sequence originates from a woman in her sixties with acute or convalescent COVID-19. In DNA, the CDR3 is TGTGCCAGCAGCTTGGCGGCCGGAGGAGGAAACATTCAGTACTTC. It encodes CASSLAAGGGNIQYF.